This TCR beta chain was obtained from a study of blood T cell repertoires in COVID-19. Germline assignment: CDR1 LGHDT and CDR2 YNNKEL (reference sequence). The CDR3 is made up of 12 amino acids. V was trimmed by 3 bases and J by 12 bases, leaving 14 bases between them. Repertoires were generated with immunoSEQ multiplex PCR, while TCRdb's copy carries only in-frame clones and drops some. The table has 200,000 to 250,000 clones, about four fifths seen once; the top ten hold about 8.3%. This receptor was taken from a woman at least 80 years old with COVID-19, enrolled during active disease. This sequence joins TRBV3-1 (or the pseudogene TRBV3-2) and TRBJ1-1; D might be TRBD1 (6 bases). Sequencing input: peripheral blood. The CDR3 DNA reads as TGTGCCAGCAGCCAGGCAGGGGCGCGACCTTTCTTT. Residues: CASSQAGARPFF.